This note documents a single T cell receptor beta chain sequence. Its antigen is not identified. Only in-frame clones appear in the TCRdb table, and some are missing; sequencing was by immunoSEQ multiplex PCR. The sample consists of approximately 2.1 million clones, 80% to 95% of them appearing once. The CDR3 runs 15 residues. Germline V gene sequence: CDR1 MGHDK, CDR2 SYGVNS. V was cut by 2 bases and J by 1 base, with 10 bases left in between. The sample belongs to a study of shared clonotypes between healthy human individuals. General study points: Even with large depth, rarefaction showed that sorted-subset sequencing was incomplete. With four donors compared, about 5.2% of naive CD4 clonotypes were shared. A limitation of the genetic and exposure-history diversity represented arose from few donors. Memory subsets had estimated richness that was generally smaller than that of naive subsets.

The sequenced sample consisted of naive CD4+ T cells from PBMCs. Subset indicated: CD45RA+ positively selected. The gene calls are TRBV25-1 and TRBJ2-3; D is ambiguous. This TCR was recovered from a man aged 18 to 29 in good health. Some clones in this sample may be carry-over from other donors' samples. Here the CDR3 DNA reads TGTGCCAGCAGTGAAGCCCAACTCGGCACAGATACGCAGTATTTT. This encodes CASSEAQLGTDTQYF.